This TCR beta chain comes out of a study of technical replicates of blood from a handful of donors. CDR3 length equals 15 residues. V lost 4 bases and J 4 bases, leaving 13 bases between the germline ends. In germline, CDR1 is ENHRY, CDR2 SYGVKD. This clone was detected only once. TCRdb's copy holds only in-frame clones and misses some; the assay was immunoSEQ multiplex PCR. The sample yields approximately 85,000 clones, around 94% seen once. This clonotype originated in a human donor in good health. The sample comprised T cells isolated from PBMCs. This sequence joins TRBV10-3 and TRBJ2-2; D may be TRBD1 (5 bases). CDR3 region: CAISGQGVGTGELFF. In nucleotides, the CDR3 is TGTGCCATCAGTGGCCAGGGCGTTGGCACCGGGGAGCTGTTTTTT.